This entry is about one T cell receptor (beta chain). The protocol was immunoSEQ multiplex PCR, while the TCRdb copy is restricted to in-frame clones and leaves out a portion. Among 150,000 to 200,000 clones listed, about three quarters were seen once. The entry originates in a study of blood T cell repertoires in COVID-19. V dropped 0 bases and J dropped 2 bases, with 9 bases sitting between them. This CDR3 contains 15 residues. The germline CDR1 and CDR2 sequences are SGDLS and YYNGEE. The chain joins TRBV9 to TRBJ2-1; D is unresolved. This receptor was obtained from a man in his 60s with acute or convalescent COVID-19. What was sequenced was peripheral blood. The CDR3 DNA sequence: TGTGCCAGCAGCGTAGATACCGGTACCTACAATGAGCAGTTCTTC. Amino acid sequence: CASSVDTGTYNEQFF.